The 21 T cell receptor beta chains listed next were all sequenced from one sample in a study of cytomegalovirus exposure and HLA in healthy donors. Both 60 Vbeta primers and 13 Jbeta primers went into the PCR. Clones were sequenced by immunoSEQ multiplex PCR, and TCRdb holds only the in-frame ones, with some missing. The table has about 200,000 clones, roughly four fifths seen once. Input material: PBMCs. Source of these receptors: a boy aged 2 to 9 in good health and CMV-seronegative.

The rearrangement joins TRBV6-1 to TRBJ2-7, with unresolved D. Trimming removed 1 base at V and 10 bases at J, with 11 bases between. The CDR3 runs 12 residues. Germline V CDR1 and CDR2: MNHNS, SASEGT. The CDR3 DNA follows: TGTGCCAGCAGTGAAGTTGGGCAGGATCAGTACTTC. It translates to CASSEVGQDQYF.

The CDR3: CASSLVRLAGMNTGELFF. The CDR3, as DNA: TGTGCCAGCAGCTTGGTACGACTAGCGGGGATGAACACCGGGGAGCTGTTTTTT. The chain combines TRBV11-2 with TRBJ2-2, with 11 bases aligning to TRBD2. Per germline, CDR1 SGHAT and CDR2 FQNNGV. CDR3 length equals 18 residues. The V gene end was trimmed by 3 bases and the J gene end by 1 base; junction bases not matched to a gene: 7.

The V gene is TRBV11-2, the J gene TRBJ2-7; D may be TRBD1 (6 bases). Trimming stripped 5 bases from V and 2 bases from J, with 10 bases between. The length of the CDR3 is 13 residues. Germline CDR1 and CDR2: SGHAT and FQNNGV. The CDR3 DNA reads TGTGCCAGCAGCCACGACAGGACCTACGAGCAGTACTTC. This translates into CASSHDRTYEQYF.

The V and J genes are TRBV5-1 and TRBJ2-5; 8 nucleotides match TRBD1. The J call may be incorrect, as the DNA end agrees better with TRBJ2-7. This CDR3 is built from 14 residues. Germline V gives CDR1 SGHRS, CDR2 YFSETQ. DNA of the CDR3: TGCGCCAGCAGCCCGGGACAGGCAGCCTACGAGCAGTACTTC. This gives the protein CASSPGQAAYEQYF.

The chain carries TRBV6-4 and TRBJ2-1, with a possible D match to TRBD1 (6 bases). This CDR3 is 14 amino acids long. Germline lookup yields CDR1 MRHNA and CDR2 SNTAGT. The V end lost 5 bases, the J end lost 7 bases, and 15 bases lay between the germline ends. The CDR3, as DNA: TGTGCCAGCAGTCAATCCAGGGGTACAAATGAGCAGTTCTTC. Amino acids: CASSQSRGTNEQFF.

This chain links TRBV2 with TRBJ2-2, with D uncertain. The CDR3 runs to 12 residues. The germline CDR1 and CDR2 sequences are SNHLY and FYNNEI. The V gene lost 4 bases and the J gene lost 5 bases, with 5 bases spanning the gap. The CDR3 loop reads CASSVKTGELFF. The CDR3 coding sequence is TGTGCCAGCAGTGTCAAAACCGGGGAGCTGTTTTTT.

V gene TRBV2 combines with J gene TRBJ1-2; no clear D gene. Trimming cost V 3 bases and J 3 bases, with 11 bases left between them. CDR1 and CDR2 from the germline V gene are SNHLY and FYNNEI. The CDR3 is 14 amino acids. CDR3 DNA: TGTGCCAGCAGTGATGTGAGGTCGGACTATGGCTACACCTTC. This translates into CASSDVRSDYGYTF.

The J gene is TRBJ1-6, the V gene TRBV27, with D unresolved. Germline V gene sequence: CDR1 MNHEY, CDR2 SMNVEV (reference sequence). Trimming pared 6 bases from V and 6 bases from J, leaving 6 bases between. This CDR3 comprises 12 residues. The CDR3 sequence is CASRAGNSPLHF. CDR3 coding DNA: TGTGCCAGCAGAGCGGGTAATTCACCCCTCCACTTT.

This chain links TRBV2 with TRBJ1-2; D call uncertain. Germline CDR1 reads SNHLY; CDR2 reads FYNNEI. The CDR3 loop spans 10 amino acids. Trimming cost V 6 bases and J 5 bases, with 4 bases left between them. This CDR3 reads CASRRYGYTF. The CDR3 nucleotides read TGTGCCAGCAGGCGATATGGCTACACCTTC.

The chain recombines TRBV5-1 with TRBJ1-5, with TRBD1 identical over 9 bases. The CDR3 sequence is 16 residues long. The V gene end was trimmed by 3 bases and the J gene end by 9 bases; junction bases not matched to a gene: 13. In germline, CDR1 is SGHRS, CDR2 YFSETQ. The CDR3 sequence: CASSWGTGLAQGPQHF. In nucleotides, the CDR3 is TGCGCCAGCAGCTGGGGGACAGGGCTAGCTCAAGGGCCCCAGCATTTT.

The genes are TRBV4-3 and TRBJ2-3; TRBD2 aligns across 10 bases. The germline CDR1 and CDR2 sequences are LGHNA and YSLEER. This CDR3 has 19 residues. J lost 5 bases, V lost 0 bases, and 14 bases had no gene match. The CDR3 nucleotides read TGCGCCAGCAGCCAAGATAGGCCCCGAGGAGCGGGGGGGGTAGATACGCAGTATTTT. Encoded protein: CASSQDRPRGAGGVDTQYF.

This clone was detected once. This same CDR3 is encoded by further DNA sequences in the sample. The genes are TRBV18 and TRBJ2-3, with 13 bases aligning to TRBD2. The germline V gene encodes CDR1 KGHSH and CDR2 LQKENI. The V gene end was trimmed by 3 bases and the J gene end by 6 bases; junction bases not matched to a gene: 0. The CDR3 spans 14 residues. CDR3 DNA sequence: TGTGCCAGCTCACCGGGACTAGCGGGGGATACGCAGTATTTT. Translated, it gives CASSPGLAGDTQYF.

V and J are TRBV5-4 and TRBJ2-1; D call uncertain. V lost 0 bases and J lost 8, with 24 bases in between. The germline CDR1 and CDR2 sequences are SGHNT and YYREEE (reference sequence). The CDR3 loop spans 18 amino acids. The CDR3 here is CASSLVGKPSDRLDEQFF. CDR3 DNA: TGTGCCAGCAGCTTGGTGGGCAAGCCCTCAGACCGTTTGGATGAGCAGTTCTTC. Complete variable domain (other parts from reference TRBV5-4 and TRBJ2-1): ETGVTQSPTHLIKTRGQQVTLRCSSQSGHNTVSWYQQALGQGPQFIFQYYREEENGRGNFPPRFSGLQFPNYSSELNVNALELDDSALYLCASSLVGKPSDRLDEQFFGPGTRLTVL.

J is TRBJ1-5 and V is TRBV29-1; weak D call: TRBD1 (6 bases). The CDR3 has 13 residues. Trimming cost V 7 bases and J 5 bases, with 15 bases left between them. Germline CDR1 reads SQVTM; CDR2 reads ANQGSEA. In DNA, the CDR3 is TGCAGCGACGACGACAGGTGCTATCAGCCCCAGCATTTT. Its translation is CSDDDRCYQPQHF. The whole variable domain, remainder taken from reference TRBV29-1 and TRBJ1-5, is SAVISQKPSRDICQRGTSLTIQCQVDSQVTMMFWYRQQPGQSLTLIATANQGSEATYESGFVIDKFPISRPNLTFSTLTVSNMSPEDSSIYLCSDDDRCYQPQHFGDGTRLSIL.

The rearrangement joins TRBV4-1 to TRBJ2-3; D remains ambiguous. CDR1 is MGHRA and CDR2 is YSYEKL in the germline V gene. This CDR3 has 14 amino acids. The V and J ends lost 1 base and 0 bases respectively, with 5 bases between them. The CDR3 bases are TGCGCCAGCAGCCAAGCTTTTAGCACAGATACGCAGTATTTT. Its translation: CASSQAFSTDTQYF.

The J gene is TRBJ2-7, the V gene TRBV18; 7 bases map to TRBD1. V shed 2 bases and J 5 bases; nucleotides not matched to a gene: 3. The V gene's germline CDR1 is KGHSH and CDR2 LQKENI. The CDR3 sequence is 13 residues long. Here the CDR3 reads CASSPRQGHEQYF. The DNA for the CDR3 is TGTGCCAGCTCACCAAGACAGGGCCACGAGCAGTACTTC.

The chain combines TRBV13 with TRBJ1-1; D perhaps matches TRBD1 (6 bases). Trimming took off 0 bases at V and 4 bases at J, with 12 bases between the two ends. The germline gives CDR1 PRHDT, CDR2 FYEKMQ (reference sequence). The CDR3 runs to 15 residues. CDR3 in DNA: TGTGCCAGCAGCTTAGGGGCAGGGGAGTTCACTGAAGCTTTCTTT. Translation gives CASSLGAGEFTEAFF. Drawing the rest from reference TRBV13 and TRBJ1-1, the complete variable domain is AAGVIQSPRHLIKEKRETATLKCYPIPRHDTVYWYQQGPGQDPQFLISFYEKMQSDKGSIPDRFSAQQFSDYHSELNMSSLELGDSALYFCASSLGAGEFTEAFFGQGTRLTVV.

J is TRBJ2-7 and V is TRBV7-8; 9 positions match TRBD1. Germline CDR1 is SGHVS and CDR2 is FQNEAQ. V was clipped by 4 bases and J by 2 bases; unmatched bases: 9. This CDR3 contains 16 residues. The CDR3 DNA is TGTGCCAGCAGCTCACGTCGGGACAGGGCCACCTACGAGCAGTACTTC. The encoded protein is CASSSRRDRATYEQYF.

The chain is built from TRBV6-5 and TRBJ2-3, with TRBD2 as a possible D gene (5 bases). V lost 0 bases to trimming and J lost 5 bases, with 15 bases between them. CDR1 is MNHEY, CDR2 SVGAGI, per germline. This CDR3 is 16 amino acids long. CDR3 loop: CASSYSYGDRRDTQYF. The CDR3 DNA reads TGTGCCAGCAGTTACTCGTACGGGGATCGGCGAGATACGCAGTATTTT.

The rearrangement joins TRBV4-3 to TRBJ2-3, with a weak D call TRBD1 (5 bases). Germline CDR1 and CDR2: LGHNA and YSLEER. Between the trimmed V and J ends, which lost 4 bases and 0 bases, there was a span of 11 bases. The CDR3 totals 15 residues. The CDR3 spells CASSRGWVSTDTQYF. CDR3 DNA: TGCGCCAGCAGCCGGGGCTGGGTTAGCACAGATACGCAGTATTTT.

J is TRBJ1-6 and V is TRBV2; D is possibly TRBD1 (6 bases). V was clipped by 4 bases and J by 10 bases, with 17 bases between them. CDR1 and CDR2 from the germline V gene are SNHLY and FYNNEI. There are 15 residues in the CDR3. CDR3 nucleotides: TGTGCCAGCAGTGCGAGCGGACAGTTCGGGTCACCCCTCCACTTT. This translates into CASSASGQFGSPLHF.